The 10 T cell receptor beta chains reported below all come from one sample, sequenced in a study of blood T cell repertoires in COVID-19. Libraries were prepared by immunoSEQ multiplex PCR; TCRdb keeps only in-frame clonotypes and omits some of them. The table shows about 120,000 clones, with about 85% occurring only once. Material: peripheral blood. These receptors came from a man aged 55 to 70 with acute or convalescent COVID-19.

The V call is TRBV7-2, the J call TRBJ2-2; 9 nucleotides agree with TRBD2. This CDR3 spans 17 amino acids. V trimming: 2 bases; J trimming: 0 bases; junction bases outside the gene matches: 4. Per the germline V gene, CDR1 is SGHTA and CDR2 is FQGNSA. The CDR3 spells CASSLNSGRPNTGELFF. CDR3 DNA sequence: TGTGCCAGCAGCTTAAATAGCGGGAGACCGAACACCGGGGAGCTGTTTTTT.

This chain joins TRBV28 and TRBJ1-1, with D possibly TRBD1 on 6 matching bases. The CDR3 has 15 residues. CDR1 and CDR2 from the germline V gene are MDHEN and SYDVKM. V was cut by 3 bases and J by 1 base, with 12 bases left in between. The CDR3 DNA follows: TGTGCCAGCAGTTTCCCACAGGGCTCGAACACTGAAGCTTTCTTT. Translated: CASSFPQGSNTEAFF.

In this sample, this clone turned up once. The CDR3 protein is CASSLLRGRTEAFF. CDR3 coding DNA: TGTGCCAGCAGCCTTCTCAGGGGGCGGACTGAAGCTTTCTTT. The J gene is TRBJ1-1, the V gene TRBV28, with 8 bases lining up with TRBD1. CDR1 MDHEN and CDR2 SYDVKM come from the germline V gene. The CDR3 is 14 residues long. With 6 bases clipped from V and 5 bases from J, the junction kept 8 bases outside the gene matches.

The chain carries TRBV6-2 or TRBV6-3 and TRBJ2-5; a possible D gene is TRBD1 (9 bases). CDR1 is MNHEY, CDR2 SVGEGT, per germline. With 3 bases removed from V and 3 bases from J, the gap between germline ends came to 23 bases. The CDR3 extends over 18 amino acids. The CDR3 sequence is CASSYARGGQGSKETQYF. As DNA, the CDR3 is TGTGCCAGCAGTTATGCTCGGGGGGGACAGGGCTCTAAAGAGACCCAGTACTTC.

The V call is TRBV5-6, the J call TRBJ2-2; the match to TRBD2 covers 7 bases. In germline, CDR1 is SGHDT, CDR2 YYEEEE. V gave up 6 bases and J gave up 3 bases; unmatched junction bases: 8. The CDR3 contains 15 residues. The DNA of the CDR3 is TGTGCCAGCACCCGAGCGGGAAGGGACACCGGGGAGCTGTTTTTT. Residues: CASTRAGRDTGELFF.

The chain has TRBV7-9 and TRBJ2-1; 7 bases align to TRBD2. Germline CDR1 is SEHNR and CDR2 is FQNEAQ (reference sequence). The CDR3 is made up of 16 amino acids. J gave up 4 bases and V 5 bases, and 11 bases lay outside the gene matches. CDR3 coding DNA: TGTGCCAGCAGCCCCGCTAGCGGTGTCGGATACAATGAGCAGTTCTTC. This translates into CASSPASGVGYNEQFF.

The chain combines TRBV12-3 or TRBV12-4 with TRBJ1-5, with TRBD1 matching over 9 bases. There are 12 residues in the CDR3. The ends lost 8 bases at V and 7 bases at J; junction bases unmatched: 3. The CDR3: CASGTGQQPQHF. The CDR3 region has the DNA TGTGCCAGCGGGACAGGGCAACAGCCCCAGCATTTT.

J is TRBJ2-3 and V is TRBV24-1, with TRBD2 matching over 8 bases. This CDR3 is 14 amino acids long. The ends lost 9 bases at V and 4 bases at J; junction bases unmatched: 8. In germline, CDR1 is KGHDR, CDR2 SFDVKD. DNA of the CDR3: TGTGCCACCGTTAAGCGGGAGCCGCCAGATACGCAGTATTTT. Amino acid sequence: CATVKREPPDTQYF.

V gene TRBV6-6 combines with J gene TRBJ2-3; weak D call: TRBD2 (5 bases). Germline V lookup: CDR1 MNHNY, CDR2 SVGAGI (reference sequence). Trimming removed 0 bases at V and 7 bases at J, with 17 bases between. This CDR3 is 16 amino acids long. CDR3 in amino acids: CASSYSKRELGNTQYF. CDR3 nucleotide sequence: TGTGCCAGCAGTTACTCGAAGAGGGAGCTTGGAAATACGCAGTATTTT.

The chain carries TRBV5-6 and TRBJ2-1, with D perhaps matching TRBD2 (5 bases). This CDR3 is 14 amino acids long. The germline V and J ends were trimmed by 0 bases and 12 bases, with 16 bases remaining between them. Germline V gives CDR1 SGHDT, CDR2 YYEEEE. In DNA, the CDR3 is TGTGCCAGCAGCTTGGGATCTAGCTCTGTGGTGCAGTTCTTC. Protein product: CASSLGSSSVVQFF.